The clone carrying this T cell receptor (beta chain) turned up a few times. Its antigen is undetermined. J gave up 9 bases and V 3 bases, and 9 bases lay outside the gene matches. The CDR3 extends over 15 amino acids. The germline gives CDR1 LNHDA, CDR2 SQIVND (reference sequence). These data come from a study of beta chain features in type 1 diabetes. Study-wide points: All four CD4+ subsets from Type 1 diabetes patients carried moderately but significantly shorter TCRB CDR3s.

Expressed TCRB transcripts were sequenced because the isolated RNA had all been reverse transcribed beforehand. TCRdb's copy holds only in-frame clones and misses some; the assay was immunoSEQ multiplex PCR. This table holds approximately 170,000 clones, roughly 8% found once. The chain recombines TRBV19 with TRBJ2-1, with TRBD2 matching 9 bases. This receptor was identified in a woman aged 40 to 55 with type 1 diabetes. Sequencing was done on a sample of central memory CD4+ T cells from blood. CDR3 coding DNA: TGTGCCAGTAGTATCGTGACTAGCGGTGTGGCTGAGCAGTTCTTC. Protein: CASSIVTSGVAEQFF.